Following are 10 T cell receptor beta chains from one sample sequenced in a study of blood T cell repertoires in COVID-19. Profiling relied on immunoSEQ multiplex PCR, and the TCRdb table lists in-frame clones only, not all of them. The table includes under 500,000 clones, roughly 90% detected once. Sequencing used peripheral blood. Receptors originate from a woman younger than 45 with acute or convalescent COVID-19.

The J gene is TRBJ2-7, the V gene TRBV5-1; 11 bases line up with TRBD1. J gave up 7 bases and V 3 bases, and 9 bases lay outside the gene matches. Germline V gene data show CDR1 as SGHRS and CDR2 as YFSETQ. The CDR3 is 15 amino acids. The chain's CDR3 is CASSWTGTGGGEQYF. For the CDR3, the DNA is TGCGCCAGCAGCTGGACCGGGACAGGGGGAGGTGAGCAGTACTTC.

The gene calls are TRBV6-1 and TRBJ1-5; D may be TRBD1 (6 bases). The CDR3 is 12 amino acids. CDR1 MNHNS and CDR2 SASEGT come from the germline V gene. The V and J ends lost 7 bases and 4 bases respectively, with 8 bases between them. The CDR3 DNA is TGTGCCAGCACACAGGGTAATCAGCCCCAGCATTTT. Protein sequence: CASTQGNQPQHF.

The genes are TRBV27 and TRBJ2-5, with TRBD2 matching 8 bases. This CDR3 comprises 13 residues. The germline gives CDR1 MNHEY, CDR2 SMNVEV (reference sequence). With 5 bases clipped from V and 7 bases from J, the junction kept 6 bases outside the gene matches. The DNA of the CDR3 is TGTGCCAGCAGTATAATAGCGGGGCGGACCCAGTACTTC. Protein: CASSIIAGRTQYF.

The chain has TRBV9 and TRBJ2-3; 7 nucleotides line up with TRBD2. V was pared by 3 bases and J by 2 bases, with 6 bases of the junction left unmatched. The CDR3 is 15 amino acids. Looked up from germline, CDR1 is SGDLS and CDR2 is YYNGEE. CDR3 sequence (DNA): TGTGCCAGCAGCGCCCCCGGGACTACCACAGATACGCAGTATTTT. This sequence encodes CASSAPGTTTDTQYF.

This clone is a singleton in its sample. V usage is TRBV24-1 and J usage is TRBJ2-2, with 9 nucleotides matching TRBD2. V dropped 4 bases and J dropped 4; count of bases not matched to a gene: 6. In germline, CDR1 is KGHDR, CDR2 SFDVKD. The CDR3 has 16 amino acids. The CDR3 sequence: CATSDAGLAPTGELFF. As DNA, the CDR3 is TGTGCCACCAGTGACGCGGGACTAGCCCCCACCGGGGAGCTGTTTTTT.

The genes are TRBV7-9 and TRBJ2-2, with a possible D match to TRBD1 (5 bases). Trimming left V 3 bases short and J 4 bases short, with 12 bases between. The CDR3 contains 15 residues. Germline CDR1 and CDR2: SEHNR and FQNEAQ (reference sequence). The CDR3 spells CASSFARVATGELFF. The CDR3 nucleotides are TGTGCCAGCAGCTTCGCCAGGGTGGCCACCGGGGAGCTGTTTTTT.

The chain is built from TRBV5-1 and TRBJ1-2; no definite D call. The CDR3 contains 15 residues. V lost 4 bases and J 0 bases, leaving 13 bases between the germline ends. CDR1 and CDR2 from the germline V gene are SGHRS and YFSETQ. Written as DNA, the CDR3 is TGCGCCAGCAGCGGCCGGGAGACCGCTAACTATGGCTACACCTTC. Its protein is CASSGRETANYGYTF.

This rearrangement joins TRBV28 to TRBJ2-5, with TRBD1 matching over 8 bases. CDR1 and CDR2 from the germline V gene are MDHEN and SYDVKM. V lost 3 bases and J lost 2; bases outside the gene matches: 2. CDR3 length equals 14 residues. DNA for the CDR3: TGTGCCAGCAGTTTCCGGACAGGGCAAGAGACCCAGTACTTC. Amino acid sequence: CASSFRTGQETQYF.

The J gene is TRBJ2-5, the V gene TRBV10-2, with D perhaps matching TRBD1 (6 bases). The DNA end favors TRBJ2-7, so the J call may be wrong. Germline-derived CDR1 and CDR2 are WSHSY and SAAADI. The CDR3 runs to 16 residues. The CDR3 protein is CASSATWTADVYEQYF. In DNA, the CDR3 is TGCGCCAGCAGTGCCACTTGGACAGCCGACGTCTACGAGCAGTACTTC.

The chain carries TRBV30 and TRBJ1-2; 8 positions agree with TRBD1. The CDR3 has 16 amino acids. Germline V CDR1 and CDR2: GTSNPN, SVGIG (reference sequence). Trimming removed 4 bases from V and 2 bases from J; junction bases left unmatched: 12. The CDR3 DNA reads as TGTGCCTGGACCCGGACAGGGAGACTAATAAACTATGGCTACACCTTC. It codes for CAWTRTGRLINYGYTF.